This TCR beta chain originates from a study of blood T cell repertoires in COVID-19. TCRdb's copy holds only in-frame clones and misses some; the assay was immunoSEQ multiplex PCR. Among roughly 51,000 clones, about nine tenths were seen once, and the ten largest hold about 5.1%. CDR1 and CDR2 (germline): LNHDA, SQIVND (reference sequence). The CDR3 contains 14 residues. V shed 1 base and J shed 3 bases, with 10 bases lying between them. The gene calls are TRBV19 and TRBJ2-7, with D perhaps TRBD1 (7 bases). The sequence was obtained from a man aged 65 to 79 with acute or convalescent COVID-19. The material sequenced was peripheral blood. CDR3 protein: CASSIGGTVYEQYF. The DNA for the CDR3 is TGTGCCAGTAGTATAGGCGGGACAGTCTACGAGCAGTACTTC. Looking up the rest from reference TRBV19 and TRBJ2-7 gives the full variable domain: DGGITQSPKYLFRKEGQNVTLSCEQNLNHDAMYWYRQDPGQGLRLIYYSQIVNDFQKGDIAEGYSVSREKKESFPLTVTSAQKNPTAFYLCASSIGGTVYEQYFGPGTRLTVT.